Reported below is one T cell receptor (beta chain). The sample comes from a study of T cells expressing NK-cell markers. The cDNA for TCR beta came from 5'RACE template switching with UMIs. TCRdb processed the 5' RACE reads again and assigns one entry to each CDR3 protein, with no DNA. The sample yields some 450,000 distinct CDR3 sequences, of which the top ten take up approximately 7%. CDR1 and CDR2 (germline): LNHDA, SQIVND (reference sequence). The CDR3 covers 13 residues. Sequenced sample: blood T cells: a sorted CD56 or NKG2C T cell subset, CD4+ or CD8+ T cells, or bulk PBMC T cells (not recorded which). The chain couples TRBV19 to TRBJ2-3; TCRdb names TRBD1, which stays unverified in the absence of DNA. This sequence originates from a woman between 18 and 75 years old in good health. The CDR3 sequence is CASSPQEADTQYF.